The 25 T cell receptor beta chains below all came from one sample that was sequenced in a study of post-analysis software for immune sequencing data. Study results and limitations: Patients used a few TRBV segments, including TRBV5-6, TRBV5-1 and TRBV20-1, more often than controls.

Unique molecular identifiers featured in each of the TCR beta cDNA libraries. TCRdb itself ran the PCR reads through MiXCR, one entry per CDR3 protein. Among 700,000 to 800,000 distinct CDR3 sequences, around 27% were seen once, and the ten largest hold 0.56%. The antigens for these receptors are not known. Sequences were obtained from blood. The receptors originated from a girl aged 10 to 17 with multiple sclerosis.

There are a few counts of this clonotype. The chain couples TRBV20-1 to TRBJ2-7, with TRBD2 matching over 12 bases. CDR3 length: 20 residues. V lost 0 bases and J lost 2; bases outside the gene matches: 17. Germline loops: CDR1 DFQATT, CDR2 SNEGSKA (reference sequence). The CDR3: CSARDLGHLQTSGSAYEQYF. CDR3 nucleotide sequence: TGCAGTGCTAGAGACCTCGGACACCTCCAGACTAGCGGGAGTGCCTACGAGCAGTACTTC.

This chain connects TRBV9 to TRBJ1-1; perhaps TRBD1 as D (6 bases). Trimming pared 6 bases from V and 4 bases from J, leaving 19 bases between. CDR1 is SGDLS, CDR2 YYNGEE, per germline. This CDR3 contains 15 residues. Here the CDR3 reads CASTRRGWGATEAFF. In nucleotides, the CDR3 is TGTGCCAGCACCAGGAGAGGATGGGGGGCCACTGAAGCTTTCTTT.

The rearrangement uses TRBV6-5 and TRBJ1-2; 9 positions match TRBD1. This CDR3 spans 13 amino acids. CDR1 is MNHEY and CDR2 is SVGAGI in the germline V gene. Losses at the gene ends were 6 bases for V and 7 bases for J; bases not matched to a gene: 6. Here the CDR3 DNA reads TGTGCCAGCAGGGACAGGGGACTCTGTGGCTACACCTTC. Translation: CASRDRGLCGYTF.

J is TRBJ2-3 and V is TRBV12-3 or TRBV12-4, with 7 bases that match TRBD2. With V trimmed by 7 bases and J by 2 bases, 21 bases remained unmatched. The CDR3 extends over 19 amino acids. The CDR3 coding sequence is TGTGCCAGCACAACCCGGGACTATCGGGAGAAGGGGATCACAGATACGCAGTATTTT. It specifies CASTTRDYREKGITDTQYF.

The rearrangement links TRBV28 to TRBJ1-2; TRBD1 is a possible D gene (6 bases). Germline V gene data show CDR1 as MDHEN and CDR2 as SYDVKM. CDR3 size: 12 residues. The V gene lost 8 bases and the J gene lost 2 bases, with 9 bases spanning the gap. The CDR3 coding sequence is TGTGCCAGCCAACAGGGCAACTATGGCTACACCTTC. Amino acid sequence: CASQQGNYGYTF.

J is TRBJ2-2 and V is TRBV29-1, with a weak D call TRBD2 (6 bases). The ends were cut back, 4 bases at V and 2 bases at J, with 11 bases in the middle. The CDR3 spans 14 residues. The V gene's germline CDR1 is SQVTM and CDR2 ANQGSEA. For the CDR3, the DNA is TGCAGCGTTGCCCTAGCGAAAAACACCGGGGAGCTGTTTTTT. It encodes CSVALAKNTGELFF.

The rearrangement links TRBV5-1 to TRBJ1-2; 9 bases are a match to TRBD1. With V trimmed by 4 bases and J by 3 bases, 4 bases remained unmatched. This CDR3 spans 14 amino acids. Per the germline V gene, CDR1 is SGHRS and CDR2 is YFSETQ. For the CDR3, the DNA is TGCGCCAGCAGCACAGGGGGCTTGGACTATGGCTACACCTTC. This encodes CASSTGGLDYGYTF.

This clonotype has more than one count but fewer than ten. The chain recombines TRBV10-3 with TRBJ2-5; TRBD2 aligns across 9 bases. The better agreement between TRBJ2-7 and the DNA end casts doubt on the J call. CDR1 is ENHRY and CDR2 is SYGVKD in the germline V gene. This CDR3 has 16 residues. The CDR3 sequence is CAIRTAGTSRSYEQYF. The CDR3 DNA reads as TGTGCCATTAGAACCGCCGGGACTAGCAGAAGCTACGAGCAGTACTTC.

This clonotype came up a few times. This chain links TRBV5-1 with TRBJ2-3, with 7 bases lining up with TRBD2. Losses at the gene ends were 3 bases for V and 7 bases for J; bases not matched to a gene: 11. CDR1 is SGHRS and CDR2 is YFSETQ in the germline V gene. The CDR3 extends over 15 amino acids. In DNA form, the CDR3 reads TGCGCCAGCAGCTCTCGACTAGCTAGGTACAATACGCAGTATTTT. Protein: CASSSRLARYNTQYF.

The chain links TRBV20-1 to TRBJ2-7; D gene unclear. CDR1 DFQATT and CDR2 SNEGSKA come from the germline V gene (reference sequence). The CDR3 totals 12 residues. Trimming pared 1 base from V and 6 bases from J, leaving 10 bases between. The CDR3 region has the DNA TGCAGTGCTAGAGGGCAGACGATCGAGCAGTACTTC. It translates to CSARGQTIEQYF.

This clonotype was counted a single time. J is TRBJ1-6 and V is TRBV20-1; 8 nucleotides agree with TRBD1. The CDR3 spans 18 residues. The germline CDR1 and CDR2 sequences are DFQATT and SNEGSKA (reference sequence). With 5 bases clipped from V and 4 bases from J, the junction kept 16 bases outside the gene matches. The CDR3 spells CSAPYLGQGEKYNSPLHF. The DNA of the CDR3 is TGCAGTGCTCCTTACCTAGGACAGGGCGAAAAATATAATTCACCCCTCCACTTT.

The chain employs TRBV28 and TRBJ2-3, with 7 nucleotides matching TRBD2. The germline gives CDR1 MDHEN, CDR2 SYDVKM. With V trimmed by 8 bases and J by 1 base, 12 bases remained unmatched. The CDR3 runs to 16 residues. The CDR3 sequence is CASDSAGAWGTDTQYF. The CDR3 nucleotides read TGTGCCAGCGACTCGGCGGGAGCGTGGGGCACAGATACGCAGTATTTT.

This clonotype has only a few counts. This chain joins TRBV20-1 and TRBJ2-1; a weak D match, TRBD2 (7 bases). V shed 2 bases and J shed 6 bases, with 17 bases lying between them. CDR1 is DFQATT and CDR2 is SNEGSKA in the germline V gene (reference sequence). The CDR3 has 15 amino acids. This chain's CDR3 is CSARSWAGASNEQFF. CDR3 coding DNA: TGCAGTGCTAGAAGTTGGGCGGGGGCTTCCAATGAGCAGTTCTTC.

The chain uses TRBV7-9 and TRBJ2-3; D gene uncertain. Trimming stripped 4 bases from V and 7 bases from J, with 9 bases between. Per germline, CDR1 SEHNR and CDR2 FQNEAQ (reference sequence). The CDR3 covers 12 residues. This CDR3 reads CASSSQPHTQYF. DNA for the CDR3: TGTGCCAGCAGCTCACAGCCACATACGCAGTATTTT.

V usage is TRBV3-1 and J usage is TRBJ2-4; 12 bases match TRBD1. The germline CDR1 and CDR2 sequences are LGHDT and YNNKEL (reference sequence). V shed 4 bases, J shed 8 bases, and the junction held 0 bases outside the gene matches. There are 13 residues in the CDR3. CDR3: CASSRDRGHIQYF. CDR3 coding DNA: TGTGCCAGCAGCCGGGACAGGGGGCACATTCAGTACTTC. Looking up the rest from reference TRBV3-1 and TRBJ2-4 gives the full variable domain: DTAVSQTPKYLVTQMGNDKSIKCEQNLGHDTMYWYKQDSKKFLKIMFSYNNKELIINETVPNRFSPKSPDKAHLNLHINSLELGDSAVYFCASSRDRGHIQYFGAGTRLSVL.

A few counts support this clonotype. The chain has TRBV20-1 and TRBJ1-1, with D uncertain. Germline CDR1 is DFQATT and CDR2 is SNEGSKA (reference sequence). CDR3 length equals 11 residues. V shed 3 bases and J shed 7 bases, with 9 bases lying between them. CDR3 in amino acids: CSASGRSEAFF. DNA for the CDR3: TGCAGTGCTAGCGGGCGGAGTGAAGCTTTCTTT.

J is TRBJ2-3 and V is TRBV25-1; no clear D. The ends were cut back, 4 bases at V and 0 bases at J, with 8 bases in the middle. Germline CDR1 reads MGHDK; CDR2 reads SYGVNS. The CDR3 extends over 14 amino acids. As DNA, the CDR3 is TGTGCCAGCAGTGTGGCAGGTAGCACAGATACGCAGTATTTT. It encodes CASSVAGSTDTQYF.

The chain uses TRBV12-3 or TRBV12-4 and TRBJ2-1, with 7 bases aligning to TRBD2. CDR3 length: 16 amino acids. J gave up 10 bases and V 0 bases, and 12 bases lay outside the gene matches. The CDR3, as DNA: TGTGCCAGCAGTTTAGCGAGGGGCGGGAGTTGGGGGGAGCAGTTCTTC. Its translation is CASSLARGGSWGEQFF.

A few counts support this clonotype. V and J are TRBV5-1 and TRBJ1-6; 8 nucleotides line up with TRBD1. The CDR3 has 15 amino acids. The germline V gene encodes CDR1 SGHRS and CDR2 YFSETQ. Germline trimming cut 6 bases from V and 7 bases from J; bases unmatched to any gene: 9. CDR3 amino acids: CASKRSGTGNSPLHF. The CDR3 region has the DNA TGCGCCAGCAAGCGTTCCGGGACAGGCAATTCACCCCTCCACTTT.

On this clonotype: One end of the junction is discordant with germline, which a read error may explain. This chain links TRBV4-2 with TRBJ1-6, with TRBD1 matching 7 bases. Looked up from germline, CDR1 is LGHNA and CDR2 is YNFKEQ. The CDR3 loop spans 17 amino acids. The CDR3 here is CASGQKPVGGANSPLHF. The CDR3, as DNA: TGTGCCAGCGGCCAAAAACCGGTAGGGGGCGCGAATTCACCCCTCCACTTT.

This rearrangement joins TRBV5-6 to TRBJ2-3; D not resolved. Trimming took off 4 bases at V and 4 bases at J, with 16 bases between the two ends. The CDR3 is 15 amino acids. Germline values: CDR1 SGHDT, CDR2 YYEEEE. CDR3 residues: CASSALAVASDTQYF. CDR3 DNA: TGTGCCAGCAGCGCTCTCGCGGTGGCATCAGATACGCAGTATTTT.

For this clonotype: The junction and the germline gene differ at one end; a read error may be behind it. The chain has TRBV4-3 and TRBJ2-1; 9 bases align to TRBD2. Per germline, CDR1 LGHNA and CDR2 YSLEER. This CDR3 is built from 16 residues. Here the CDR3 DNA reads TGCGCCAGCAGCCAAGAGGGGTCTAGCGGGAACAATGAGCAGTGCTTC. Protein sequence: CASSQEGSSGNNEQCF.

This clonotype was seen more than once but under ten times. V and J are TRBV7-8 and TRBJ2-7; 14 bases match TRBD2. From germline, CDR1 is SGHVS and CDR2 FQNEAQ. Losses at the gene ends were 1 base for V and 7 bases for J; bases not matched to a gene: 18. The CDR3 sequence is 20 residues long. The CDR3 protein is CASSLVWGLAGEGSTREQYF. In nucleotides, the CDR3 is TGTGCCAGCAGCTTAGTCTGGGGACTAGCGGGAGAGGGAAGCACTCGGGAGCAGTACTTC. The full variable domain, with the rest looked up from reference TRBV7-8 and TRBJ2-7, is GAGVSQSPRYKVAKRGQDVALRCDPISGHVSLFWYQQALGQGPEFLTYFQNEAQLDKSGLPSDRFFAERPEGSVSTLKIQRTQQEDSAVYLCASSLVWGLAGEGSTREQYFGPGTRLTVT.

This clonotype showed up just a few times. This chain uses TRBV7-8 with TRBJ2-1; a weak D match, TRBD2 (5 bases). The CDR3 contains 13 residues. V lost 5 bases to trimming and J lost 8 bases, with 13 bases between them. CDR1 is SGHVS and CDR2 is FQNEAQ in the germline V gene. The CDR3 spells CASSPLGGDEQFF. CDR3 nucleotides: TGTGCCAGCAGCCCCCTTGGAGGCGATGAGCAGTTCTTC.

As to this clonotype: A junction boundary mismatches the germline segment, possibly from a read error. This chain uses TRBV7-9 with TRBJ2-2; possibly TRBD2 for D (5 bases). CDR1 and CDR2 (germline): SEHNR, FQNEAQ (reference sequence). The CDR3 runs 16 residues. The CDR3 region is CASNPGRSANTGERFF. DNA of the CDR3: TGTGCCAGCAATCCAGGAAGGAGCGCGAACACCGGGGAGCGGTTTTTT.